What follows are 27 T cell receptor beta chains derived from one specimen sequenced in a study of blood T cell repertoires in COVID-19. The repertoire was sequenced with immunoSEQ multiplex PCR; TCRdb's copy has only in-frame clones and lacks some. The sample carries 45,000 or so clones, approximately 80% recorded once. The sample consisted of peripheral blood. The receptors here all came from a man aged 65 to 85 with acute or convalescent COVID-19.

The genes are TRBV29-1 and TRBJ1-1, with D uncertain. The V end was cut by 5 bases, the J end by 1 base, with 5 bases between. Germline CDR1 reads SQVTM; CDR2 reads ANQGSEA. The CDR3 is 11 residues long. The CDR3 DNA reads as TGCAGCGTTTACGGGAACACTGAAGCTTTCTTT. Residues: CSVYGNTEAFF.

J is TRBJ1-2 and V is TRBV11-2; unclear D gene. V was clipped by 5 bases and J by 2 bases, with 9 bases between them. The CDR3 is made up of 13 amino acids. CDR1 is SGHAT, CDR2 FQNNGV, per germline. CDR3 loop: CASSPALNYGYTF. The CDR3 DNA sequence: TGTGCCAGCAGCCCCGCGTTAAACTATGGCTACACCTTC.

This clone appeared once. This chain links TRBV3-1 (or the pseudogene TRBV3-2) with TRBJ1-3; tentatively, D is TRBD1 (5 bases). Germline CDR1 and CDR2: LGHDT and YNNKEL (reference sequence). V lost 5 bases and J 2 bases, leaving 16 bases between the germline ends. The CDR3 extends over 16 amino acids. The CDR3 loop reads CASSSITIGAGNTIYF. The CDR3 DNA reads as TGTGCCAGCAGCTCGATAACAATAGGGGCTGGAAACACCATATATTTT.

This chain links TRBV11-2 with TRBJ2-7, with 11 bases fitting TRBD1. Germline values: CDR1 SGHAT, CDR2 FQNNGV. V dropped 3 bases and J dropped 9; count of bases not matched to a gene: 7. The CDR3 extends over 14 amino acids. This CDR3 reads CASSFRTGGIGQYF. CDR3 bases: TGTGCCAGCAGCTTCCGGACAGGGGGCATCGGGCAGTACTTC.

The J gene is TRBJ1-2, the V gene TRBV6-2 or TRBV6-3; D gene uncertain. V lost 6 bases to trimming and J lost 3 bases, with 14 bases between them. The CDR3 covers 14 residues. In germline, CDR1 is MNHEY, CDR2 SVGEGT. The CDR3 DNA reads as TGTGCCAGCAGCCCCCGGGTCGGCGACTATGGCTACACCTTC. Its translation is CASSPRVGDYGYTF.

This clone showed up just a few times. This chain uses TRBV10-1 with TRBJ1-1; a possible D gene is TRBD1 (5 bases). Trimming took 6 bases from V and 0 from J, leaving 8 bases between them. CDR3 length equals 13 residues. Germline CDR1 is WNHNN and CDR2 is SYGVQD (reference sequence). CDR3 region: CASRDNMNTEAFF. The CDR3 DNA reads as TGCGCCAGCAGGGACAACATGAACACTGAAGCTTTCTTT.

As regards this clone: A much more abundant neighbour one base away suggests this may be a read error. The chain carries TRBV7-6 and TRBJ1-1; D gene unclear. The CDR3 is 13 amino acids. Looked up from germline, CDR1 is SGHVS and CDR2 is FNYEAQ. Trimming shortened V by 1 base and J by 1 base, and 4 bases separated the two germline ends. Written as DNA, the CDR3 is TGTGCCAGCAGCTTAGGACAGAACACTGAAGCTTTCTTT. It codes for CASSLGQNTEAFF.

The V and J genes are TRBV15 and TRBJ2-5; 9 bases are shared with TRBD2. In germline, CDR1 is LNHNV, CDR2 YYDKDF (reference sequence). The CDR3 loop spans 15 amino acids. Trimming removed 1 base from V and 1 base from J; junction bases left unmatched: 1. The CDR3 region is CATSRASGVQETQYF. The CDR3 DNA reads TGTGCCACCAGCAGAGCTAGCGGGGTCCAAGAGACCCAGTACTTC.

This chain connects TRBV5-1 to TRBJ2-3; a weak D match, TRBD1 (5 bases). The CDR3 length is 13 residues. Trimming pared 5 bases from V and 4 bases from J, leaving 11 bases between. Germline V gene sequence: CDR1 SGHRS, CDR2 YFSETQ. This chain's CDR3 is CASRAGKADTQYF. The CDR3 nucleotides read TGCGCCAGCAGGGCAGGGAAGGCAGATACGCAGTATTTT.

There are a few counts of this clone. The gene calls are TRBV10-3 and TRBJ2-1, with D maybe TRBD2 (7 bases). The V end was cut by 4 bases, the J end by 6 bases, with 16 bases between. The CDR3 extends over 15 amino acids. CDR1 and CDR2 (germline): ENHRY, SYGVKD. The CDR3 is CAISGGRGPGNEQFF. For the CDR3, the DNA is TGTGCCATCAGTGGGGGGCGGGGGCCTGGCAATGAGCAGTTCTTC.

The rearrangement joins TRBV5-6 to TRBJ1-2; 7 positions match TRBD1. The V segment lost 2 bases and the J segment 0 bases; nucleotides outside the gene matches: 4. Germline CDR1 and CDR2: SGHDT and YYEEEE. CDR3 length equals 15 residues. The DNA of the CDR3 is TGTGCCAGCAGCTTCGGGGACAGATCTAACTATGGCTACACCTTC. Its protein product is CASSFGDRSNYGYTF.

This chain joins TRBV2 and TRBJ2-2; a weak D match, TRBD2 (5 bases). Trimming took off 2 bases at V and 6 bases at J, with 7 bases between the two ends. Germline lookup yields CDR1 SNHLY and CDR2 FYNNEI. The CDR3 has 13 amino acids. The CDR3 loop reads CASSEYGAGELFF. For the CDR3, the DNA is TGTGCCAGCAGTGAATACGGGGCCGGGGAGCTGTTTTTT.

This rearrangement joins TRBV29-1 to TRBJ2-3, with a possible D match to TRBD1 (6 bases). The length of the CDR3 is 12 residues. Trimming took 8 bases from V and 6 from J, leaving 15 bases between them. The germline gives CDR1 SQVTM, CDR2 ANQGSEA. The CDR3 reads CSTYTGLDTQYF. Written as DNA, the CDR3 is TGCAGCACATACACAGGGTTGGATACGCAGTATTTT.

The chain links TRBV11-2 to TRBJ2-7; 8 bases match TRBD1. J lost 3 bases, V lost 0 bases, and 1 base had no gene match. Germline V gene sequence: CDR1 SGHAT, CDR2 FQNNGV. The CDR3 is made up of 14 amino acids. CDR3: CASSLETGGYEQYF. The CDR3 DNA follows: TGTGCCAGCAGCTTAGAAACAGGGGGCTACGAGCAGTACTTC.

Only a few counts were recorded for this clone. The genes are TRBV18 and TRBJ1-1; 8 bases are a match to TRBD1. From germline, CDR1 is KGHSH and CDR2 LQKENI. V lost 1 base and J lost 4; bases outside the gene matches: 5. CDR3 length: 15 residues. The CDR3 here is CASSPRTGQGTEAFF. In DNA form, the CDR3 reads TGTGCCAGCTCACCACGGACAGGGCAGGGCACTGAAGCTTTCTTT.

V usage is TRBV18 and J usage is TRBJ1-4; 12 bases are a match to TRBD1. Germline assignment: CDR1 KGHSH and CDR2 LQKENI. CDR3 length: 16 amino acids. V lost 5 bases, J lost 3 bases, and 4 bases stayed unmatched. The CDR3: CASSAGTGGANEKLFF. The CDR3 region has the DNA TGTGCCAGCTCAGCCGGGACAGGGGGCGCTAATGAAAAACTGTTTTTT.

The CDR3 nucleotides are TGTGCCAGCAGCCAAGGGCGTGGGTTGGTAGCACGGAAAGAGACCCAGTACTTC. It yields the protein CASSQGRGLVARKETQYF. This chain links TRBV3-1 (or the pseudogene TRBV3-2) with TRBJ2-5; D unclear. Germline CDR1 reads LGHDT; CDR2 reads YNNKEL (reference sequence). Trimming cost V 1 base and J 3 bases, with 21 bases left between them. This CDR3 contains 18 residues.

This clone was observed a few times. The gene calls are TRBV5-4 and TRBJ1-2; 9 nucleotides agree with TRBD1. Germline values: CDR1 SGHNT, CDR2 YYREEE (reference sequence). This CDR3 is built from 14 residues. Trimming took 4 bases from V and 4 from J; bases not matched to a gene: 5. The CDR3 DNA sequence: TGTGCCAGCAGCCCCGGGACAGGGAGCTATGGCTACACCTTC. It encodes CASSPGTGSYGYTF.

The V and J genes are TRBV19 and TRBJ1-1; 9 nucleotides match TRBD1. The trim removed 6 bases at V and 1 base at J, leaving 3 bases unmatched. This CDR3 comprises 14 residues. Germline values: CDR1 LNHDA, CDR2 SQIVND (reference sequence). The CDR3 is CASRVTGGNTEAFF. The CDR3 region has the DNA TGTGCCAGTAGGGTGACAGGGGGGAACACTGAAGCTTTCTTT. The full variable domain, in which reference TRBV19 and TRBJ1-1 provide the parts outside the CDR3, is DGGITQSPKYLFRKEGQNVTLSCEQNLNHDAMYWYRQDPGQGLRLIYYSQIVNDFQKGDIAEGYSVSREKKESFPLTVTSAQKNPTAFYLCASRVTGGNTEAFFGQGTRLTVV.

This clone was recorded only once. The CDR3 nucleotides read TGTGCCAGCAGCGCCAGTCTCGGGACAGGGGGAATAAACACCATATATTTT. It codes for CASSASLGTGGINTIYF. V gene TRBV7-2 combines with J gene TRBJ1-3; 11 bases map to TRBD1. The CDR3 has 17 residues. V lost 5 bases and J lost 6; bases outside the gene matches: 12. CDR1 and CDR2 (germline): SGHTA, FQGNSA.

To note about this clone: Other DNA sequences of this sample code for an identical CDR3. V is TRBV6-5 and J is TRBJ1-6; 7 bases agree with TRBD1. J gave up 5 bases and V 5 bases, and 6 bases lay outside the gene matches. Looked up from germline, CDR1 is MNHEY and CDR2 is SVGAGI. CDR3 length equals 15 residues. CDR3 sequence: CASSLLGGDNSPLHF. CDR3 sequence (DNA): TGTGCCAGCAGTCTCTTAGGGGGCGATAATTCACCCCTCCACTTT.

This clone was counted between two and nine times. This chain links TRBV7-9 with TRBJ2-6; D unclear. The CDR3 totals 14 residues. The V and J ends lost 5 bases and 2 bases respectively, with 7 bases between them. CDR1 is SEHNR and CDR2 is FQNEAQ in the germline V gene (reference sequence). CDR3 protein: CASSPRAGANVLTF. The CDR3 nucleotides are TGTGCCAGCAGCCCAAGAGCTGGGGCCAACGTCCTGACTTTC.

The chain is built from TRBV2 and TRBJ1-4, with D perhaps TRBD1 (6 bases). The CDR3 runs 15 residues. Germline CDR1 reads SNHLY; CDR2 reads FYNNEI. The V and J ends lost 1 base and 6 bases respectively, with 12 bases between them. The CDR3 nucleotides read TGTGCCAGCAGTGAAGGGCTGGGGGCGTATGAAAAACTGTTTTTT. This gives the protein CASSEGLGAYEKLFF.

This chain uses TRBV6-5 with TRBJ2-7; 8 nucleotides line up with TRBD2. J gave up 3 bases and V 2 bases, and 6 bases lay outside the gene matches. CDR3 length equals 15 residues. Germline CDR1 and CDR2: MNHEY and SVGAGI. The CDR3: CASSYTWTSNYEQYF. CDR3 nucleotide sequence: TGTGCCAGCAGTTACACATGGACTAGCAACTACGAGCAGTACTTC.

This chain connects TRBV27 to TRBJ2-7, with TRBD2 identical over 9 bases. The CDR3 covers 16 residues. V shed 1 base, J shed 6 bases, and the junction held 10 bases outside the gene matches. CDR1 is MNHEY, CDR2 SMNVEV, per germline (reference sequence). DNA for the CDR3: TGTGCCAGCAGTTTATGGGGGTCGCGGGGGGGTACCGAGCAGTACTTC. This translates into CASSLWGSRGGTEQYF.

The V gene is TRBV11-2, the J gene TRBJ2-7, with 9 bases aligning to TRBD2. J was trimmed by 5 bases and V by 1 base; bases with no gene match: 6. Germline-derived CDR1 and CDR2 are SGHAT and FQNNGV. The CDR3 loop spans 15 amino acids. The CDR3 DNA reads TGTGCCAGCAGCTTAGGGAGCGGGGGGAGCCACGAGCAGTACTTC. Residues: CASSLGSGGSHEQYF.

V is TRBV4-1 and J is TRBJ1-2, with D possibly TRBD1 on 6 matching bases. This CDR3 spans 16 amino acids. Between the trimmed V and J ends, which lost 3 bases and 0 bases, there was a span of 14 bases. The germline CDR1 and CDR2 sequences are MGHRA and YSYEKL. The CDR3 region has the DNA TGCGCCAGCAGCCAGAGATTTGGGGGCTCTAACTATGGCTACACCTTC. Translation: CASSQRFGGSNYGYTF.